Shown below are 8 T cell receptor beta chains from a single sample sequenced in a study of T cells after somatic rescue of genetic block. The data were produced by immunoSEQ multiplex PCR, yet TCRdb's version contains in-frame clones alone and is incomplete. In the table there are around 67,000 clones, roughly 93% of which are singletons. Sequencing was done on a sample of peripheral blood mononuclear cells (PBMCs). These receptors came from a man aged 25-45 years.

V gene TRBV14 combines with J gene TRBJ2-5; 8 bases agree with TRBD2. Germline V gene lookup returns CDR1 SGHDN and CDR2 FVKESK. The CDR3 sequence is 14 residues long. With 4 bases clipped from V and 2 bases from J, the junction kept 3 bases outside the gene matches. The CDR3 sequence is CASSRRLAQETQYF. CDR3 sequence (DNA): TGTGCCAGCAGCCGCCGACTAGCGCAAGAGACCCAGTACTTC.

The chain links TRBV19 to TRBJ2-5; TRBD1 agrees at 9 bases. J lost 8 bases, V lost 3 bases, and 10 bases had no gene match. CDR1 is LNHDA and CDR2 is SQIVND in the germline V gene (reference sequence). CDR3 length: 15 amino acids. The CDR3 loop reads CASSIFGQGKETQYF. Here the CDR3 DNA reads TGTGCCAGTAGTATCTTCGGACAGGGGAAGGAAACCCAGTACTTC.

This clone has a single count. The chain recombines TRBV7-2 with TRBJ2-7, with TRBD2 identical over 9 bases. Losses at the gene ends were 1 base for V and 4 bases for J; bases not matched to a gene: 8. Looked up from germline, CDR1 is SGHTA and CDR2 is FQGNSA. This CDR3 contains 16 residues. CDR3 DNA sequence: TGTGCCAGCAGCTTAGACGCGGCTAGCGGGATTTACGAGCAGTACTTC. It codes for CASSLDAASGIYEQYF.

The chain couples TRBV19 to TRBJ2-7; D is undetermined. Deletions cut 2 bases from V and 3 bases from J, with 17 bases between. CDR3 length: 16 amino acids. Germline lookup yields CDR1 LNHDA and CDR2 SQIVND (reference sequence). The CDR3 bases are TGTGCCAGTAGTATAAGGTTGAGGCAGCCCGGCTACGAGCAGTACTTC. Translating gives CASSIRLRQPGYEQYF.

The chain uses TRBV19 and TRBJ2-3; D ambiguous. There are 14 residues in the CDR3. The V end was cut by 3 bases, the J end by 2 bases, with 9 bases between. Germline loops: CDR1 LNHDA, CDR2 SQIVND (reference sequence). The CDR3 DNA follows: TGTGCCAGTAGTATGGTGTACCACACAGATACGCAGTATTTT. It codes for CASSMVYHTDTQYF.

This rearrangement joins TRBV30 to TRBJ1-1; D is perhaps TRBD1 (5 bases). The CDR3 loop spans 14 amino acids. The V and J ends lost 3 bases and 2 bases respectively, with 13 bases between them. Germline V gene sequence: CDR1 GTSNPN, CDR2 SVGIG (reference sequence). The CDR3 loop reads CAWSRGRANTEAFF. The CDR3, as DNA: TGTGCCTGGAGCCGGGGCAGGGCTAACACTGAAGCTTTCTTT.

This sequence joins TRBV5-1 and TRBJ2-2; D is uncertain. The V and J ends lost 6 bases and 1 base respectively, with 7 bases between them. The CDR3 is 13 residues long. Germline V CDR1 and CDR2: SGHRS, YFSETQ. The chain's CDR3 is CASIPGNTGELFF. The CDR3 DNA is TGCGCCAGCATCCCAGGGAACACCGGGGAGCTGTTTTTT.

The V and J genes are TRBV5-1 and TRBJ1-2, with D possibly being TRBD1 (5 bases). Trimming cost V 2 bases and J 2 bases, with 7 bases left between them. The CDR3 runs 13 residues. The germline gives CDR1 SGHRS, CDR2 YFSETQ. This CDR3 reads CASSLQENYGYTF. CDR3 coding DNA: TGCGCCAGCAGCTTACAGGAAAACTATGGCTACACCTTC.